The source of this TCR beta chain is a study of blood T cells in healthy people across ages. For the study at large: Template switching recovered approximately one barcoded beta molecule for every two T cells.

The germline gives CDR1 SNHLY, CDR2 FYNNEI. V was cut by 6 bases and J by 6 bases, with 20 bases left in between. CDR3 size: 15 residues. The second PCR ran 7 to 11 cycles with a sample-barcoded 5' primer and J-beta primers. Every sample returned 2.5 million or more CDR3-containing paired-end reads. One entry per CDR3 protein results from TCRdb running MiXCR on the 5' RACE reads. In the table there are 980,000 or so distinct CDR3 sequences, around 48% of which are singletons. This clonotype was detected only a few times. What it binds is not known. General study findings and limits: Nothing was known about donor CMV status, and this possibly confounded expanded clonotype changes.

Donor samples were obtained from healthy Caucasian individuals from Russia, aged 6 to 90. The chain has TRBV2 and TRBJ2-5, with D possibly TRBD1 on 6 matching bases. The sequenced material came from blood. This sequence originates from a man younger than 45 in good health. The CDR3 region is CASSETGISGKTQYF. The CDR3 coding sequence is TGTGCCAGCAGCGAAACAGGGATCTCCGGAAAGACCCAGTACTTC.